This T cell receptor (beta chain) was identified during a study of cytomegalovirus exposure and HLA in healthy donors. Looking at the study overall: Earlier results showed roughly 110 million unique TCR beta sequences derived from roughly 180 million T cells.

The study, taken as a whole, reports: Upon later analysis, TCR association rates were observed to vary by HLA locus, being highest for DRB1 and lowest for HLA-C. According to reports, the classifier identified cytomegalovirus status with high specificity and sensitivity.

60 Vbeta and 13 Jbeta primers were used in PCR. Methods used by the authors: Later, some 75 million unique TCR beta chains were counted in an analysis, and 10 million to 12 million of them were shared. Assay: immunoSEQ multiplex PCR; the TCRdb copy retains only in-frame clones and omits some. The V and J calls and clone size come from that table; D and trimming were worked out from the DNA. The data show 120,000 or so clones, with roughly 80% seen just once and 20% held by the top ten. Notes on this clone: Its antigen remains unknown.

V gave up 8 bases and J gave up 13 bases, with 26 bases separating them. From germline, CDR1 is SEHNR and CDR2 FQNEAQ (reference sequence). The CDR3 has 14 residues. Sequenced: PBMCs. This receptor was obtained from a man aged 18 to 35 in good health and CMV-seropositive. The chain carries TRBV7-9 and TRBJ2-5; a weak D match, TRBD1 (6 bases). The CDR3 spells CASSTSWQGSALYF. CDR3 coding DNA: TGTGCCAGCTCTACTTCCTGGCAGGGGAGCGCACTGTACTTC.